In this sample, the clone carrying this TCR beta chain turned up many times. One entry per CDR3 protein, called by TCRdb with MiXCR from the PCR reads. The sample has approximately 680,000 distinct CDR3 sequences; 25% are singletons. This sample was taken from a study of molecular identifiers for immune sequencing clone quantification. V was pared by 0 bases and J by 0 bases, with 0 bases of the junction left unmatched. CDR3 length: 15 residues. CDR1 MNHEY and CDR2 SMNVEV come from the germline V gene (reference sequence). V gene TRBV27 combines with J gene TRBJ1-2; 8 bases fit TRBD1. Sequenced: naive CD8+ T cells from blood, with Jurkat cell RNA spiked in. The subset here: FACS-sorted CD8+CD4-CCR7+CD45RA+ naive T cells. The sequence was collected from a human donor in good health. Some libraries in this study had Jurkat cell RNA spiked in. DNA of the CDR3: TGTGCCAGCAGTTTATCGACAGGGGCTAACTATGGCTACACCTTC. Its protein is CASSLSTGANYGYTF.